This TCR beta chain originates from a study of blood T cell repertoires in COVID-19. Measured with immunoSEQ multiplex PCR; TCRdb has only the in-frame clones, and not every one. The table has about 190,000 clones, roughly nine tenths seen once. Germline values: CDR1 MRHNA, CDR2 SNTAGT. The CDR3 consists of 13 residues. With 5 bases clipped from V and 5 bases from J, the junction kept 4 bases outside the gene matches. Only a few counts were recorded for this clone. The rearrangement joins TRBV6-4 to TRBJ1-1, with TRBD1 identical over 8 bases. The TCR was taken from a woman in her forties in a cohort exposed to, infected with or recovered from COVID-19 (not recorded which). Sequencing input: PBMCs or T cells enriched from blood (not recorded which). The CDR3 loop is CASSYRQGTEAFF. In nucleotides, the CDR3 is TGTGCCAGCAGTTACCGACAGGGGACTGAAGCTTTCTTT.